The 6 T cell receptor beta chains given below trace back to one sample, sequenced in a study of T cells after yellow fever vaccination. MiXCR, applied by TCRdb to the 5' RACE reads, yields one record per CDR3 protein. The sample contains 550,000 or so distinct CDR3 sequences, less than 20% of which appear only once. The starting material was PBMCs, obtained 15 days after the yellow fever booster vaccination. The receptors come from a man in his thirties or forties who received the YFV17D yellow fever vaccine.

The chain is built from TRBV7-8 and TRBJ2-7; 8 bases line up with TRBD2. The V and J ends lost 1 base and 0 bases, in that order; junction bases with no gene match: 5. Germline V gene data show CDR1 as SGHVS and CDR2 as FQNEAQ. CDR3 length: 16 residues. The DNA for the CDR3 is TGTGCCAGCAGCTTAGGTAGGGCGGGAGGCTCCTACGAGCAGTACTTC. Its protein product is CASSLGRAGGSYEQYF.

V is TRBV18 and J is TRBJ2-2, with TRBD2 matching over 8 bases. CDR1 and CDR2 (germline): KGHSH, LQKENI. J was trimmed by 1 base and V by 8 bases; bases with no gene match: 3. This CDR3 region has 14 residues. This CDR3 reads CASDTSGNTGELFF. The CDR3 bases are TGTGCCAGCGATACTAGCGGGAACACCGGGGAGCTGTTTTTT.

The rearrangement joins TRBV29-1 to TRBJ2-1; D may be TRBD1 (6 bases). This CDR3 has 13 residues. Trimming left V 6 bases short and J 0 bases short, with 9 bases between. Germline V gene sequence: CDR1 SQVTM, CDR2 ANQGSEA. For the CDR3, the DNA is TGCAGCGTCCAGGGGAACTCCTACAATGAGCAGTTCTTC. This translates into CSVQGNSYNEQFF.

This clonotype came up a few times. This chain connects TRBV7-3 to TRBJ2-1; 10 bases line up with TRBD2. The junction had 11 bases not matched to a gene; V was cut back by 2 bases and J by 7 bases. Looked up from germline, CDR1 is SGHTA and CDR2 is FQGTGA. The CDR3 has 17 residues. Here the CDR3 DNA reads TGTGCCAGCAGCTTACTCCCCAGCGGGAGGGGACAAAATGAGCAGTTCTTC. It codes for CASSLLPSGRGQNEQFF.

V gene TRBV5-1 combines with J gene TRBJ1-3; TRBD1 matches at 8 bases. CDR1 SGHRS and CDR2 YFSETQ come from the germline V gene. V gave up 0 bases and J gave up 0 bases; unmatched junction bases: 2. CDR3 size: 16 residues. The CDR3 is CASSLGDRPSGNTIYF. Written as DNA, the CDR3 is TGCGCCAGCAGCTTGGGGGACAGGCCCTCTGGAAACACCATATATTTT.

This clonotype was detected ten times or more. The J gene is TRBJ2-3, the V gene TRBV10-3; D unclear. V lost 0 bases, J lost 4 bases, and 8 bases lay in between. From germline, CDR1 is ENHRY and CDR2 SYGVKD. CDR3 length: 14 amino acids. The CDR3 DNA reads as TGTGCCATCAGTGAGTCGGATTCCCCAGATACGCAGTATTTT. It codes for CAISESDSPDTQYF.